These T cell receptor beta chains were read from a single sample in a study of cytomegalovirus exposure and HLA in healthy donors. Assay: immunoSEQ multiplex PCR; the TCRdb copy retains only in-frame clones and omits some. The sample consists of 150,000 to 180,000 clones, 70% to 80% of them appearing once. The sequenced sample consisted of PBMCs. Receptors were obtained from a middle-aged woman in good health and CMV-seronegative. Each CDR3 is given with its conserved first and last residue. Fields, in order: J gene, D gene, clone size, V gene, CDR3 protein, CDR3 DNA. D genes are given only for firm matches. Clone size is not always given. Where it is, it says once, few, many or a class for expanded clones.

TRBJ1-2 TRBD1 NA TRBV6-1 CASSPRQGEKYGYTF TGTGCCAGCAGTCCTAGACAGGGGGAGAAATATGGCTACACCTTC
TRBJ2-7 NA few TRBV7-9 CASSFWGGGPSSEQYF TGTGCCAGCAGCTTTTGGGGAGGGGGACCAAGCTCGGAGCAGTACTTC
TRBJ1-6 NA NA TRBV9 CASSDSLSPLHF TGTGCCAGCAGCGATAGCTTATCACCCCTCCACTTT
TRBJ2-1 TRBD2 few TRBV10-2 CASHAGGLPNEQFF TGCGCCAGCCATGCGGGAGGGCTCCCCAATGAGCAGTTCTTC
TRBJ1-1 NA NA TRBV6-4 CASSDFQGTEAFF TGTGCCAGCAGTGACTTTCAGGGTACTGAAGCTTTCTTT
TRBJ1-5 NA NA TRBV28 CALGGVNQPQHF TGTGCCCTCGGGGGGGTAAATCAGCCCCAGCATTTT
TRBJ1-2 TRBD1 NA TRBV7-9 CASSRTGEEGYTF TGTGCCAGCAGCAGAACAGGGGAGGAGGGCTACACCTTC
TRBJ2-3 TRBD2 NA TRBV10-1 CASSEEVSGGHTQYF TGCGCCAGCAGTGAGGAGGTTAGCGGGGGGCATACGCAGTATTTT
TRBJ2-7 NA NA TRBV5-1 CASSSDGRPYEQYF TGCGCCAGCAGCTCCGATGGGAGGCCATACGAGCAGTACTTC
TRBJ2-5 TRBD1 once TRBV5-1 CASSGDRGKGGKETQYF TGCGCCAGCAGCGGGGACAGGGGGAAAGGGGGCAAAGAGACCCAGTACTTC
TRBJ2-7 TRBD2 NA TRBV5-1 CASSFGGRPYEQYF TGCGCCAGCAGCTTTGGCGGGAGACCCTACGAGCAGTACTTC
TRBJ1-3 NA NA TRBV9 CASSGSNRADSGNTIYF TGTGCCAGCAGCGGATCTAACAGGGCCGACTCTGGAAACACCATATATTTT
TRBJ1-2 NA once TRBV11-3 CASSLGPGAGYTF TGTGCCAGCAGCTTAGGGCCAGGGGCTGGCTACACCTTC
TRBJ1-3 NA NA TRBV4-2 CASSHRAEGGNTIYF TGTGCCAGCAGCCACAGGGCCGAAGGGGGAAACACCATATATTTT
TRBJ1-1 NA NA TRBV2 CASRAGANTEAFF TGTGCCAGCAGGGCAGGGGCGAACACTGAAGCTTTCTTT
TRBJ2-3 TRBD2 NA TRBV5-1 CASSSGLAGGVRSTDTQYF TGCGCCAGCAGCTCGGGACTAGCGGGAGGGGTGCGGAGCACAGATACGCAGTATTTT
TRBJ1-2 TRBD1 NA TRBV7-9 CASSLSLSPDRDKVF TGTGCCAGCAGCTTATCCCTGTCTCCTGACAGGGACAAAGTTTTC
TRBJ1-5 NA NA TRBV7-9 CASRYSNQPQHF TGTGCCAGCAGATATAGCAATCAGCCCCAGCATTTT
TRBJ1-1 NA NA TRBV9 CASSVAAGMNTEAFF TGTGCCAGCAGCGTAGCGGCAGGGATGAACACTGAAGCTTTCTTT
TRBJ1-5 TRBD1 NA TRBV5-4 CASSVDRGLGQPQHF TGTGCCAGCAGCGTTGACAGGGGGCTGGGTCAGCCCCAGCATTTT
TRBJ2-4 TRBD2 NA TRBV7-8 CASSLLYPGLAGKGGNIQYF TGTGCCAGCAGCCTACTTTACCCGGGACTAGCGGGGAAGGGAGGAAACATTCAGTACTTC
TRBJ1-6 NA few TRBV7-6 CASSLHRERALHF TGTGCCAGCAGCTTACACAGGGAGAGGGCCCTCCACTTT
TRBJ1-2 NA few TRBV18 CASSPRDSYGYTF TGTGCCAGCTCACCAAGAGACAGCTATGGCTACACCTTC
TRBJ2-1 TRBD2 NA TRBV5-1 CASSLAGSGVGSYNEQFF TGCGCCAGCAGCTTGGCGGGTAGCGGGGTAGGTTCCTACAATGAGCAGTTCTTC
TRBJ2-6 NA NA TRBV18 CASSLTEFHDVLTF TGTGCCAGCTCGCTGACAGAGTTTCATGACGTCCTGACTTTC
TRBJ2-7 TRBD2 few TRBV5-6 CASSALAGGAYEQYF TGTGCCAGCAGCGCACTAGCGGGGGGAGCCTACGAGCAGTACTTC
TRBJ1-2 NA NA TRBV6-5 CASSYWAGDGYTF TGTGCCAGCAGTTACTGGGCAGGGGATGGCTACACCTTC
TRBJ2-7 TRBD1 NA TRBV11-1 CASSLTSQGVSYEQYF TGTGCCAGCAGCTTAACCTCACAGGGGGTCTCCTACGAGCAGTACTTC
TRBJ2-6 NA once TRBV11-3 CASSLGASGANVLTF TGTGCCAGCAGCTTGGGGGCCTCTGGGGCCAACGTCCTGACTTTC
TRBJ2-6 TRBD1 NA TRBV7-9 CASSRTGGAGANVLTF TGTGCCAGCTCGAGGACAGGGGGCGCTGGGGCCAACGTCCTGACTTTC
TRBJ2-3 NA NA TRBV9 CASSVGATDTQYF TGTGCCAGCAGCGTAGGGGCGACAGATACGCAGTATTTT
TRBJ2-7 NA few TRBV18 CASSPGGNPYEQYF TGTGCCAGCTCACCAGGGGGGAACCCCTACGAGCAGTACTTC
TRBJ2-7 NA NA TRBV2 CASRRVSYEQYF TGTGCCAGCAGGAGGGTGTCCTACGAGCAGTACTTC
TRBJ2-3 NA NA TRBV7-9 CASTQPVSTDTQYF TGTGCCAGCACTCAACCGGTCAGCACAGATACGCAGTATTTT
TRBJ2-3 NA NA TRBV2 CASSWGQGSDTQYF TGTGCCAGCAGTTGGGGGCAGGGGTCAGATACGCAGTATTTT
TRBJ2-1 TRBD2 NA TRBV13 CASSFLAGAYNEQFF TGTGCCAGCAGCTTCCTAGCGGGGGCCTACAATGAGCAGTTCTTC
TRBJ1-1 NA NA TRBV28 CASTKSTYEAFF TGTGCCAGCACCAAGAGTACTTATGAAGCTTTCTTT
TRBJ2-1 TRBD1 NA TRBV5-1 CASSTTKTGSSYNEQFF TGCGCCAGCAGCACCACAAAGACAGGGAGCTCCTACAATGAGCAGTTCTTC
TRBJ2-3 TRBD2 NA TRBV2 CASSAMTSGGTDTQYF TGTGCCAGCAGTGCCATGACTAGCGGAGGCACAGATACGCAGTATTTT
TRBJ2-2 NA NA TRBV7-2 CASSSGSHTGELFF TGTGCCAGCAGCTCAGGGTCTCACACCGGGGAGCTGTTTTTT
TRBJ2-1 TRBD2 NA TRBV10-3 CAISGSLAGESSYNEQFF TGTGCCATCAGTGGGTCCCTAGCGGGGGAAAGCTCCTACAATGAGCAGTTCTTC
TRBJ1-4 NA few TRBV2 CASSDWQGRLFF TGTGCCAGCAGTGACTGGCAGGGTAGACTGTTTTTT
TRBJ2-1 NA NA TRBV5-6 CASIPGTDSNEQFF TGTGCCAGCATCCCGGGGACTGATTCTAATGAGCAGTTCTTC
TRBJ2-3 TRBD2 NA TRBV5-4 CASSLAGGRTDTQYF TGTGCCAGCAGCCTAGCGGGGGGGAGGACAGATACGCAGTATTTT
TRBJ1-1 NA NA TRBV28 CASSRAGAPSTEAFF TGTGCCAGCAGCCGGGCGGGGGCCCCCTCCACTGAAGCTTTCTTT
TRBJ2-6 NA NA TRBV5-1 CASSWGDRRISGANVLTF TGCGCCAGCAGCTGGGGGGACAGACGTATCTCTGGGGCCAACGTCCTGACTTTC
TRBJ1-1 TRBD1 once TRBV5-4 CASSLPGQGSTTEAFF TGTGCCAGCAGTCTGCCGGGACAGGGAAGTACCACTGAAGCTTTCTTT
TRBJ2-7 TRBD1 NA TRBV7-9 CASSLGVGDRDEQYF TGTGCCAGCAGCTTAGGAGTTGGGGACAGGGACGAGCAGTACTTC
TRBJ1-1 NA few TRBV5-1 CASSLDGGRMNTEAFF TGCGCCAGCAGCTTGGATGGGGGGAGAATGAACACTGAAGCTTTCTTT
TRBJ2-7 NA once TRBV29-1 CSVAGLYEQYF TGCAGCGTTGCGGGATTATACGAGCAGTACTTC
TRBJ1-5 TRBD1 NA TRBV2 CASRGQTGWDQPQHF TGTGCCAGCAGGGGACAGACAGGTTGGGATCAGCCCCAGCATTTT
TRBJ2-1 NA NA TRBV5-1 CASSTGQREQFF TGCGCCAGCAGCACCGGACAGCGGGAGCAGTTCTTC